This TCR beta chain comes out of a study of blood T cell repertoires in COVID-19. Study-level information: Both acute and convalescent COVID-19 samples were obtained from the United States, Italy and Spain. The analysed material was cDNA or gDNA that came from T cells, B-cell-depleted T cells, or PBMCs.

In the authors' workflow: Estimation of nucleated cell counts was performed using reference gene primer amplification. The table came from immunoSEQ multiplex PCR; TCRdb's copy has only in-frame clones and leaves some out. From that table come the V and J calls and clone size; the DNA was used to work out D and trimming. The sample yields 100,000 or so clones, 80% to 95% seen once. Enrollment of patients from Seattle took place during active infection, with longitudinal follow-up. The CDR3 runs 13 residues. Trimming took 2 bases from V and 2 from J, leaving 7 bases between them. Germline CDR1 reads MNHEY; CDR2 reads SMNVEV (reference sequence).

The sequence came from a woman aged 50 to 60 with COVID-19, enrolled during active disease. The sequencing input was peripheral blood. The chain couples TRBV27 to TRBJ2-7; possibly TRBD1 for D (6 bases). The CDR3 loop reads CASSLAGAYEQYF. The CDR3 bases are TGTGCCAGCAGTTTAGCAGGGGCCTACGAGCAGTACTTC.